One and the same sample provided the 21 T cell receptor beta chains below, sequenced in a study of blood T cell repertoires in COVID-19. Clones were sequenced by immunoSEQ multiplex PCR, and TCRdb holds only the in-frame ones, with some missing. This sample has about 320,000 clones, with about 85% found just once. Material for sequencing was PBMCs or T cells enriched from blood (not recorded which). These receptors were taken from a woman between 25 and 40 years old who had been exposed to COVID-19.

This chain connects TRBV23-1 to TRBJ1-5; D remains unclear. TRBV23-1 is placed among ORFs of uncertain function. The V gene lost 0 bases and the J gene lost 6 bases, with 12 bases spanning the gap. There are 15 residues in the CDR3. The CDR3 DNA reads as TGCGCCAGCAGTCAATCTAACCGGGGAAGTCAGCCCCAGCATTTT. Residues: CASSQSNRGSQPQHF.

J is TRBJ2-3 and V is TRBV10-3, with D uncertain. The CDR3 is made up of 14 amino acids. Trimming pared 7 bases from V and 0 bases from J, leaving 11 bases between. Germline V gene data show CDR1 as ENHRY and CDR2 as SYGVKD. The CDR3 loop is CAITESSSTDTQYF. CDR3 coding DNA: TGTGCCATCACCGAGTCCTCTAGCACAGATACGCAGTATTTT.

The CDR3 loop reads CASSQGHQAGNTIYF. CDR3 DNA sequence: TGTGCCAGCAGCCAAGGACACCAGGCTGGAAACACCATATATTTT. The V and J genes are TRBV14 and TRBJ1-3; the D is unclear. Germline values: CDR1 SGHDN, CDR2 FVKESK. Trimming cost V 1 base and J 2 bases, with 9 bases left between them. The length of the CDR3 is 15 residues.

The chain joins TRBV5-1 to TRBJ2-7; 8 nucleotides align to TRBD1. The CDR3 extends over 16 amino acids. Germline assignment: CDR1 SGHRS and CDR2 YFSETQ. The ends lost 4 bases at V and 1 base at J; junction bases unmatched: 10. CDR3 DNA sequence: TGCGCCAGCAGCCCGGGCCTCTGGACAGGGTCCTACGAGCAGTACTTC. Encoded protein: CASSPGLWTGSYEQYF.

V and J are TRBV12-1 and TRBJ1-4; TRBD1 is the table's D call and was not checked against the DNA. TRBV12-1 is listed as a pseudogene. The CDR3 has 21 amino acids. In nucleotides, the CDR3 is TGTGCCAGCAGCACAGACGGTGGGGACAGGGGAAAAGTGGGAACTAATGAAAAACTGTTTTTT. This sequence encodes CASSTDGGDRGKVGTNEKLFF.

As for this clone: Within the sample, other DNA sequences also encode this same CDR3. The gene calls are TRBV28 and TRBJ2-7; 8 bases match TRBD1. The CDR3 runs 13 residues. The V segment lost 4 bases and the J segment 4 bases; nucleotides outside the gene matches: 3. Germline V lookup: CDR1 MDHEN, CDR2 SYDVKM. CDR3 region: CASSSGQVYEQYF. CDR3 DNA sequence: TGTGCCAGCAGTTCGGGACAGGTTTACGAGCAGTACTTC. The variable domain in full, completed from reference TRBV28 and TRBJ2-7, reads DVKVTQSSRYLVKRTGEKVFLECVQDMDHENMFWYRQDPGLGLRLIYFSYDVKMKEKGDIPEGYSVSREKKERFSLILESASTNQTSMYLCASSSGQVYEQYFGPGTRLTVT.

This clone showed up just once. V usage is TRBV9 and J usage is TRBJ2-1; 9 bases line up with TRBD2. In germline, CDR1 is SGDLS, CDR2 YYNGEE. The CDR3 spans 15 residues. Trimming at V came to 3 bases and at J to 5 bases, leaving 6 bases not matched to a gene. In nucleotides, the CDR3 is TGTGCCAGCAGCGCGAGCGGGAGGAACCACAATGAGCAGTTCTTC. It yields the protein CASSASGRNHNEQFF.

V usage is TRBV2 and J usage is TRBJ2-3, with 9 bases that match TRBD2. The CDR3 is made up of 15 amino acids. Germline-derived CDR1 and CDR2 are SNHLY and FYNNEI. The J segment lost 6 bases and the V segment lost 4 bases, leaving 8 bases of the junction unmatched. Here the CDR3 reads CASSAAGGPYDTQYF. The CDR3 nucleotides are TGTGCCAGCAGTGCTGCGGGGGGGCCATACGATACGCAGTATTTT.

The chain links TRBV2 to TRBJ2-5, with 8 nucleotides matching TRBD1. The CDR3 totals 13 residues. Germline V gene sequence: CDR1 SNHLY, CDR2 FYNNEI. V dropped 5 bases and J dropped 4; count of bases not matched to a gene: 3. CDR3 sequence (DNA): TGTGCCAGCAGTTCCAGGGGGCGAGAGACCCAGTACTTC. Translating it yields CASSSRGRETQYF. Combining the CDR3 with reference TRBV2 and TRBJ2-5 gives the whole variable domain EPEVTQTPSHQVTQMGQEVILRCVPISNHLYFYWYRQILGQKVEFLVSFYNNEISEKSEIFDDQFSVERPDGSNFTLKIRSTKLEDSAMYFCASSSRGRETQYFGPGTRLLVL.

The chain carries TRBV12-3 or TRBV12-4 and TRBJ2-7; D is perhaps TRBD2 (5 bases). The CDR3 extends over 12 amino acids. Trimming stripped 6 bases from V and 6 bases from J, with 12 bases between. The CDR3 protein is CASSLDGVEQYF. For the CDR3, the DNA is TGTGCCAGCAGCCTAGACGGGGTCGAGCAGTACTTC.

The rearrangement joins TRBV10-3 to TRBJ2-1; the match to TRBD2 covers 11 bases. The CDR3 sequence is 15 residues long. Germline-derived CDR1 and CDR2 are ENHRY and SYGVKD. V gave up 10 bases and J gave up 2 bases; unmatched junction bases: 7. The CDR3, as DNA: TGTGCCACCAAGGGGACTAGCGGCACCTACAATGAGCAGTTCTTC. Translating gives CATKGTSGTYNEQFF.

The chain links TRBV6-1 to TRBJ1-1, with D tentatively TRBD1 (5 bases). V lost 3 bases and J 4 bases, leaving 21 bases between the germline ends. Germline CDR1 is MNHNS and CDR2 is SASEGT. The CDR3 runs to 17 residues. CDR3 loop: CASSDPLEGVRITEAFF. The CDR3 region has the DNA TGTGCCAGCAGTGACCCCCTGGAAGGGGTTAGGATCACTGAAGCTTTCTTT.

V usage is TRBV11-2 and J usage is TRBJ2-5; D is ambiguous. Looked up from germline, CDR1 is SGHAT and CDR2 is FQNNGV. CDR3 length equals 15 residues. V lost 1 base, J lost 4 bases, and 13 bases lay in between. This CDR3 reads CASSLAWQVGETQYF. The CDR3 DNA is TGTGCCAGCAGCTTAGCGTGGCAGGTTGGAGAGACCCAGTACTTC.

This clone is a singleton in its sample. This chain links TRBV7-2 with TRBJ1-1, with 9 bases aligning to TRBD1. Unmatched junction bases numbered 6, after V lost 6 bases and J lost 10 bases. The CDR3 is made up of 12 amino acids. Germline values: CDR1 SGHTA, CDR2 FQGNSA. The CDR3 region is CASSLTGGPAFF. CDR3 in DNA: TGTGCCAGCAGTCTTACAGGGGGCCCAGCTTTCTTT. The full variable domain, with the rest looked up from reference TRBV7-2 and TRBJ1-1, is GAGVSQSPSNKVTEKGKDVELRCDPISGHTALYWYRQSLGQGLEFLIYFQGNSAPDKSGLPSDRFSAERTGGSVSTLTIQRTQQEDSAVYLCASSLTGGPAFFGQGTRLTVV.

This chain's CDR3 is CASSLLSGGYGYTF. In DNA, the CDR3 is TGTGCCAGCAGTTTATTATCAGGAGGATATGGCTACACCTTC. The chain couples TRBV28 to TRBJ1-2; no clear D. The V and J ends lost 1 base and 5 bases respectively, with 11 bases between them. Germline-derived CDR1 and CDR2 are MDHEN and SYDVKM. CDR3 length equals 14 residues.

The V and J genes are TRBV28 and TRBJ2-7; 7 bases map to TRBD1. Trimming removed 6 bases from V and 4 bases from J; junction bases left unmatched: 12. Germline loops: CDR1 MDHEN, CDR2 SYDVKM. There are 15 residues in the CDR3. In nucleotides, the CDR3 is TGTGCCAGCAGCCCCATAGACAGGGTCCCTTACGAGCAGTACTTC. It is translated as CASSPIDRVPYEQYF.

The rearrangement links TRBV4-3 to TRBJ1-4; unclear D gene. The germline CDR1 and CDR2 sequences are LGHNA and YSLEER. This CDR3 is built from 13 residues. Trimming removed 1 base from V and 11 bases from J, with 11 bases in between. This CDR3 is CASSQGGAQKLFF. In DNA form, the CDR3 reads TGCGCCAGCAGCCAAGGGGGAGCCCAGAAACTGTTTTTT.

The rearrangement joins TRBV7-2 to TRBJ2-3; 14 positions match TRBD2. This CDR3 has 14 residues. From germline, CDR1 is SGHTA and CDR2 FQGNSA. J gave up 11 bases and V 5 bases, and 6 bases lay outside the gene matches. The CDR3 reads CASSAGTSGSGQYF. The CDR3, as DNA: TGTGCCAGCAGCGCCGGGACTAGCGGGAGTGGGCAGTATTTT.

V gene TRBV5-4 combines with J gene TRBJ2-1; D not certain. Germline CDR1 and CDR2: SGHNT and YYREEE (reference sequence). The CDR3 covers 14 residues. The V gene lost 4 bases and the J gene lost 4 bases, with 12 bases spanning the gap. The DNA for the CDR3 is TGTGCCAGCAGCGACCGGTCGGGTTACAATGAGCAGTTCTTC. Translation gives CASSDRSGYNEQFF.

The chain links TRBV5-1 to TRBJ2-7, with TRBD1 identical over 9 bases. CDR3 length: 15 amino acids. Trimming took 3 bases from V and 3 from J; bases not matched to a gene: 7. Per the germline V gene, CDR1 is SGHRS and CDR2 is YFSETQ. CDR3 sequence: CASSSGGTGLYEQYF. CDR3 nucleotide sequence: TGCGCCAGCAGCTCAGGCGGGACAGGGCTCTACGAGCAGTACTTC.

V is TRBV10-1 and J is TRBJ2-7, with 11 bases identical to TRBD2. Unmatched junction bases numbered 17, after V lost 5 bases and J lost 2 bases. This CDR3 is built from 19 residues. Germline values: CDR1 WNHNN, CDR2 SYGVQD (reference sequence). This CDR3 reads CASSKNTGLAATRPYEQYF. CDR3 DNA: TGCGCCAGCAGTAAGAACACGGGACTAGCGGCAACTCGCCCCTACGAGCAGTACTTC.